This T cell receptor beta chain was recorded in a study of blood T cell repertoires in COVID-19. On the study more broadly: PBMCs, B-cell-depleted T cells, or T cells were the source of the cDNA or gDNA that made up the material.

Germline CDR1 and CDR2: MGHRA and YSYEKL. The junction had 4 bases not matched to a gene; V was cut back by 0 bases and J by 6 bases. This CDR3 is built from 14 residues. Only in-frame clones appear in the TCRdb table, and some are missing; sequencing was by immunoSEQ multiplex PCR. The top ten hold about 0.75% of the sample, which has 450,000 to 600,000 clones, about nine tenths seen once. The rearrangement uses TRBV4-1 and TRBJ1-2; the match to TRBD1 covers 7 bases. The sample consisted of PBMCs or T cells enriched from blood (not recorded which). This receptor was taken from a woman younger than 35 who had recovered from COVID-19. CDR3 loop: CASSQETGQNGYTF. CDR3 coding DNA: TGCGCCAGCAGCCAAGAGACAGGGCAGAATGGCTACACCTTC.